This is a list of T cell receptor beta chains from one sample in a study of response to subunit inactivated influenza vaccine. MiXCR, applied by TCRdb to the RT-PCR reads, yields one record per CDR3 protein. The sample yields around 580,000 distinct CDR3 sequences, approximately 10% seen once. This material consisted of PBMCs from blood, taken on the day of vaccination. These receptors were taken from a man aged 45 to 65 who received an inactivated influenza vaccine. Both conserved end residues are part of each CDR3. A D gene is named only where the DNA matches it firmly. The size entry is marked missing in some rows and otherwise reads once, few, many or a size class.

clone size	D gene	J gene	V gene	CDR3 DNA	CDR3 protein
few	-	TRBJ2-7	TRBV6-5	TGTGCCAGCAGTTACTCTGAACCGATCTCCTACGAGCAGTACTTC	CASSYSEPISYEQYF
-	TRBD2	TRBJ2-1	TRBV29-1	TGCAGCGTCCCCGCCGGGACTAGCACGATATACAATGAGCAGTTCTTC	CSVPAGTSTIYNEQFF
-	-	TRBJ2-2	TRBV5-1	TGCGCCAGCAGCTTGAACCGGGATCCGGGTTACACCGGGGAGCTGTTTTTT	CASSLNRDPGYTGELFF
many	-	TRBJ2-4	TRBV5-1	TGCGCCAGCAGCTTGTCGCCGGACCTAGCCAAAAACATTCAGTACTTC	CASSLSPDLAKNIQYF
few	TRBD2	TRBJ2-3	TRBV28	TGTGCCAGCAGCGGTCGCATGGCGGGGGTTACAGATACGCAGTATTTT	CASSGRMAGVTDTQYF
-	TRBD2	TRBJ2-1	TRBV9	TGTGCCAGCAGCGTAGGCCCTAGCGGGATCTCCTACAATGAGCAGTTCTTC	CASSVGPSGISYNEQFF
-	TRBD1	TRBJ2-7	TRBV27	TGTGCCAGCAGTCTCCAGCCCTCACAGGGGATACTGTTCGAGCAGTACTTC	CASSLQPSQGILFEQYF
few	-	TRBJ1-3	TRBV4-3	TGCGCCAGCAGCCGAGCGAATGGACCTGGAAACACCATATATTTT	CASSRANGPGNTIYF
few	-	TRBJ2-4	TRBV28	TGTGCCAGCAGTTCTGGCCCCGGGCTAGGCATTCAGTACTTC	CASSSGPGLGIQYF
-	-	TRBJ2-3	TRBV6-2/TRBV6-3	TGTGCCAGCAGCTGGCTAGGACCAGCCGATACGCAGTATTTT	CASSWLGPADTQYF
few	-	TRBJ1-3	TRBV3-1	TGTGCCAGCAGCCAAGGGTTTCAGGGAAGCTCTGGAAACACCATATATTTT	CASSQGFQGSSGNTIYF
-	TRBD2	TRBJ2-7	TRBV4-3	TGCGCCAGCAGCCAATGGGGGGGGAACGAGCAGTACTTC	CASSQWGGNEQYF
-	-	TRBJ2-1	TRBV28	TGTGCCAGCAGAAAGGGACGGGCGGGCCCCTACAATGAGCAGTTCTTC	CASRKGRAGPYNEQFF
-	-	TRBJ2-7	TRBV29-1	TGCAGCGTTGTGATTGGCAGGGGAGGAGACGAGCAGTACTTC	CSVVIGRGGDEQYF
-	-	TRBJ2-2	TRBV6-1	TGTGCCAGCAGACAAACAGTCCTCACCGGGGAGCTGTTTTTT	CASRQTVLTGELFF
-	-	TRBJ2-3	TRBV12-3/TRBV12-4	TGTGCCAGCAGTTTAGGGAAGAGCACAGATACGCAGTATTTT	CASSLGKSTDTQYF
many	-	TRBJ1-2	TRBV6-5	TGTGCCAGCAGTTATTCTCCGACAGTGAACTATGGCTACACCTTC	CASSYSPTVNYGYTF
-	-	TRBJ2-5	TRBV5-5	TGTGCCAGCAGCACCCTGAAGGGGGGAACAGAGACCCAGTACTTC	CASSTLKGGTETQYF
-	-	TRBJ2-7	TRBV4-2	TGTGCCAGCAGCCAAGGTTGGAGCGGCCTCAGCTCCTACGAGCAGTACTTC	CASSQGWSGLSSYEQYF
many	TRBD1	TRBJ2-2	TRBV6-1	TGTGCCAGCAGAACCGGGACAGGGGGCGGTACCGGGGAGCTGTTTTTT	CASRTGTGGGTGELFF
few	-	TRBJ2-7	TRBV7-8	TGTGCCAGCAGACAAACCACAGGGAACGAGCAGTACTTC	CASRQTTGNEQYF
-	-	TRBJ2-1	TRBV27	TGTGCCAGCAGGGGCAGGGTATCGGATGAGCAGTTCTTC	CASRGRVSDEQFF
few	-	TRBJ2-7	TRBV28	TGTGCCAGCAGTTTAGCCGTGGGGCAGAACACCTACGAGCAGTACTTC	CASSLAVGQNTYEQYF
many	TRBD2	TRBJ2-1	TRBV12-3/TRBV12-4	TGTGCCAGCAGACCCCTAGCGGGGCCCTACAATGAGCAGTTCTTC	CASRPLAGPYNEQFF
few	TRBD2	TRBJ2-3	TRBV20-1	TGCAGTTATTTAGCGGGGGGCCACACAGATACGCAGTATTTT	CSYLAGGHTDTQYF
-	-	TRBJ2-1	TRBV5-1	TGCGCCAGCAGCTTCAGACCTTCAGGGTCGATCTCCTACAATGAGCAGTTCTTC	CASSFRPSGSISYNEQFF
few	TRBD1	TRBJ1-2	TRBV5-1	TGCGCCAGCACCGACTCACGGACAGGTTATGGCTACACCTTC	CASTDSRTGYGYTF
-	TRBD1	TRBJ1-4	TRBV28	TGTGCCAGCAGCACCCGGGACAGCAATGAAAAACTGTTTTTT	CASSTRDSNEKLFF
-	TRBD1	TRBJ1-5	TRBV3-1	TGTACCTTCAGCAGCGCCGGACAGGGGGCTCATTGGGGCAATCAGCCCCAGCATTTT	CTFSSAGQGAHWGNQPQHF
few	-	TRBJ2-2	TRBV6-2/TRBV6-3	TGTGCCAGCAGTTATTCTCAAGGGGCCCGTTTCACCGGGGAGCTGTTTTTT	CASSYSQGARFTGELFF
-	TRBD2	TRBJ2-3	TRBV30	TGTGCCTGGACCGTAGGTAGCGGGGCCTCCACAGATACGCAGTATTTT	CAWTVGSGASTDTQYF
few	-	TRBJ2-2	TRBV28	TGTGCCAGCAGTTTAGGGAGAGAGTATCGGTCGAACACCGGGGAGCTGTTTTTT	CASSLGREYRSNTGELFF
many	-	TRBJ1-5	TRBV7-8	TGTGCCAGCAGCCCTACTCGGGGGCCGCTACCCCATCAGCCCCAGCATTTT	CASSPTRGPLPHQPQHF
-	-	TRBJ2-5	TRBV12-3/TRBV12-4	TGTGCCAGCATAAAAGGGGGGAGAAAGACCCAGTACTTC	CASIKGGRKTQYF
-	-	TRBJ1-5	TRBV10-2	TGCGCCAGCAGTGACTACGCAGGGGTGCAGCCCCAGCATTTT	CASSDYAGVQPQHF
-	TRBD2	TRBJ2-2	TRBV7-2	TGTGCCAGCAGCTTCAGGACTAGCGCCCGCAGTGCGGAGCTGTTTTTT	CASSFRTSARSAELFF
many	-	TRBJ1-4	TRBV29-1	TGCAGCGTCCAGGGCGCAACTAATGAAAAACTGTTTTTT	CSVQGATNEKLFF
-	-	TRBJ2-1	TRBV20-1	TGCAGTGCCCAATGGGGATACAATGAGCAGTTCTTC	CSAQWGYNEQFF
few	TRBD2	TRBJ2-1	TRBV20-1	TGCAGTGCTAGAGATCTTAGGCTAGCGGTCAATGAGCAGTTCTTC	CSARDLRLAVNEQFF
-	-	TRBJ2-1	TRBV28	TGTGCCAGCAGTTTGCCCCCAAGCGGTTACAATGAGCAGTTCTTC	CASSLPPSGYNEQFF
-	-	TRBJ1-2	TRBV28	TGTGCCAGCAGTTTATCCGGACAGTCAATTGATTATGGCTACACCTTC	CASSLSGQSIDYGYTF
many	-	TRBJ2-1	TRBV7-9	TGTGCCAGCAGCTTAGGGGGTGGGGAGCAGTTCTTC	CASSLGGGEQFF
few	-	TRBJ2-7	TRBV6-2/TRBV6-3	TGTGCCAGCAGATCCGTTCTAGATACACGCGAGCAGTACTTC	CASRSVLDTREQYF
few	TRBD1	TRBJ1-5	TRBV19	TGTGCCAGTAGTATTCTCCACGGGACAGTGCGCAATCAGCCCCAGCATTTT	CASSILHGTVRNQPQHF
-	-	TRBJ1-1	TRBV6-1	TGTGCCAGCAGTGGTTACAGGAACACTGAAGCTTTCTTT	CASSGYRNTEAFF
-	-	TRBJ2-7	TRBV21-1	TGTGCCACCAGAGCTGGTCCGGGGTGGATTCCGCCTAGAGAGCAGTACTTC	CATRAGPGWIPPREQYF
many	-	TRBJ1-1	TRBV7-2	TGTGCCAGCAGCTCCAAGCCCAGGGGCACTGAAGCTTTCTTT	CASSSKPRGTEAFF
-	-	TRBJ2-1	TRBV7-2	TGTGCCAGCAGCCCCCGCCCGGGCACCAATGAGCAGTTCTTC	CASSPRPGTNEQFF
-	-	TRBJ2-3	TRBV5-1	TGCGCCAGCAGCTTGGGTCGTCCCGCAGGTACGCAGTATTTT	CASSLGRPAGTQYF
few	-	TRBJ2-2	TRBV12-3/TRBV12-4	TGTGCCAGCAGTTTCCCGACGGGGGCGAACACCGGGGAGCTGTTTTTT	CASSFPTGANTGELFF
-	-	TRBJ1-5	TRBV5-5	TGTGCCAGCAGCTTGGGTCTCAGGGACGTTCAGCCCCAGCATTTT	CASSLGLRDVQPQHF
many	TRBD1	TRBJ2-5	TRBV7-2	TGTGCCAGCAGCCAGGGGACAGAAGAGACCCAGTACTTC	CASSQGTEETQYF
-	-	TRBJ1-2	TRBV14	TGTGCCAGCAGTGAGGGGACTATCGGGGGCTACACCTTC	CASSEGTIGGYTF